The next 6 T cell receptor beta chains were all read from a single sample in a study of radiotherapy plus CTLA-4 blockade in lung cancer. Some clones are missing from TCRdb's copy, which holds only in-frame ones; the method was immunoSEQ multiplex PCR. The sample lists about 87,000 clones, 70% to 90% occurring once. The starting material was peripheral blood, obtained from a patient treated with radiotherapy plus ipilimumab. The receptors were sampled from a human donor with non-small cell lung cancer that progressed on radiotherapy plus ipilimumab.

This clone has more than one count but fewer than ten. The chain links TRBV5-1 to TRBJ1-2; perhaps TRBD1 as D (5 bases). This CDR3 contains 15 residues. CDR1 and CDR2 from the germline V gene are SGHRS and YFSETQ. Trimming pared 0 bases from V and 1 base from J, leaving 10 bases between. CDR3 sequence reads: CASSLEQASNYGYTF. The CDR3 DNA reads as TGCGCCAGCAGCTTGGAACAGGCGAGTAACTATGGCTACACCTTC. The variable domain in full, with the rest retrieved from reference TRBV5-1 and TRBJ1-2, is KAGVTQTPRYLIKTRGQQVTLSCSPISGHRSVSWYQQTPGQGLQFLFEYFSETQRNKGNFPGRFSGRQFSNSRSEMNVSTLELGDSALYLCASSLEQASNYGYTFGSGTRLTVV.

The V call is TRBV5-1, the J call TRBJ1-5; 8 bases fit TRBD1. This CDR3 is built from 15 residues. The trim removed 4 bases at V and 5 bases at J, leaving 8 bases unmatched. CDR1 is SGHRS, CDR2 YFSETQ, per germline. The CDR3 reads CASSPGTGLDQPQHF. The CDR3 coding sequence is TGCGCCAGCAGCCCCGGGACAGGTCTGGATCAGCCCCAGCATTTT.

V gene TRBV5-4 combines with J gene TRBJ2-1; D ambiguous. Germline CDR1 is SGHNT and CDR2 is YYREEE (reference sequence). The CDR3 loop spans 15 amino acids. V was trimmed by 4 bases and J by 2 bases, leaving 13 bases between them. The CDR3 is CASSPTTSTYNEQFF. CDR3 in DNA: TGTGCCAGCAGCCCTACAACAAGTACCTACAATGAGCAGTTCTTC.

The rearrangement uses TRBV7-2 and TRBJ2-5; a weak D match, TRBD1 (5 bases). V lost 5 bases to trimming and J lost 1 base, with 11 bases between them. Germline-derived CDR1 and CDR2 are SGHTA and FQGNSA. There are 14 residues in the CDR3. As DNA, the CDR3 is TGTGCCAGCAGCCAACAGGTATCCCAAGAGACCCAGTACTTC. This sequence encodes CASSQQVSQETQYF.

In this sample, this clone turned up once. The chain recombines TRBV28 with TRBJ1-6, with 8 bases identical to TRBD1. The CDR3 is 16 residues long. Germline V gene sequence: CDR1 MDHEN, CDR2 SYDVKM. V dropped 8 bases and J dropped 5; count of bases not matched to a gene: 11. The CDR3 reads CASRSWLDRDNSPLHF. For the CDR3, the DNA is TGTGCCAGCCGCTCTTGGTTGGACAGGGATAATTCACCCCTCCACTTT.

This clone occurred once. The chain links TRBV6-4 to TRBJ2-1, with D tentatively TRBD1 (6 bases). The CDR3 has 13 amino acids. The germline CDR1 and CDR2 sequences are MRHNA and SNTAGT. The ends were cut back, 5 bases at V and 6 bases at J, with 11 bases in the middle. The CDR3 DNA sequence: TGTGCCAGCAGTTTACAGGACAGCAATGAGCAGTTCTTC. Its protein product is CASSLQDSNEQFF.